In its sample, the clone carrying this T cell receptor (beta chain) was seen once. Its specificity is not known. The ends were cut back, 2 bases at V and 1 base at J, with 16 bases in the middle. This CDR3 is 17 amino acids long. The PCR was carried out with 60 Vbeta primers and 13 Jbeta primers. Here immunoSEQ multiplex PCR was the method, and the copy in TCRdb shows in-frame clones only, minus some. In the table there are a few hundred thousand clones, 80% to 90% of which are singletons. This entry comes from a study of cytomegalovirus exposure and HLA in healthy donors. Regarding the study as a whole: Using a false discovery rate of 0.05, a later analysis showed that 16,951 TCR beta sequences were associated with HLA alleles.

This chain connects TRBV23-1 to TRBJ2-3; the D gene is possibly TRBD1 (5 bases). TRBV23-1 is marked as an open reading frame, function uncertain. The receptor comes from a woman between 18 and 29 years old in good health and CMV-seronegative. Sequencing used PBMCs. The CDR3 here is CASSQPKRGLGTDTQYF. CDR3 DNA sequence: TGCGCCAGCAGTCAACCAAAAAGGGGTTTAGGCACAGATACGCAGTATTTT.